This entry lists 27 T cell receptor beta chains sequenced from one sample in a study of T cell repertoires in cytomegalovirus infection. MiXCR, applied by TCRdb to the reads, yields one record per CDR3 protein. The data contain 250,000 or so distinct CDR3 sequences, over 15% of them singletons. The sample taken for sequencing was CD8+ T cells from PBMCs. Source of these receptors: a human donor in good health (CMV status not recorded). Some clones in this sample may be carry-over from other donors' samples.

This clonotype has ten or more counts. This chain joins TRBV28 and TRBJ2-2; D unresolved. The germline CDR1 and CDR2 sequences are MDHEN and SYDVKM. With 8 bases removed from V and 3 bases from J, the gap between germline ends came to 7 bases. The CDR3 has 12 amino acids. The DNA of the CDR3 is TGTGCCAGCGGGCCCTACACCGGGGAGCTGTTTTTT. It translates to CASGPYTGELFF.

V and J are TRBV7-9 and TRBJ1-2; TRBD1 is a possible D gene (5 bases). The ends were cut back, 2 bases at V and 0 bases at J, with 16 bases in the middle. The CDR3 runs 17 residues. Germline CDR1 reads SEHNR; CDR2 reads FQNEAQ (reference sequence). The CDR3 nucleotides are TGTGCCAGCAGCTTAAAGTCAGTACAGGCCACTAACTATGGCTACACCTTC. Amino acids: CASSLKSVQATNYGYTF.

This clonotype was seen repeatedly, ten times or more. This chain links TRBV7-8 with TRBJ2-1; D not certain. CDR1 and CDR2 from the germline V gene are SGHVS and FQNEAQ. V was trimmed by 3 bases and J by 7 bases, leaving 10 bases between them. The CDR3 loop spans 13 amino acids. The CDR3 bases are TGTGCCAGCAGCTTCGACGGAGCAAATGAGCAGTTCTTC. Translation: CASSFDGANEQFF.

The table lists this clonotype with a few counts. J is TRBJ2-7 and V is TRBV3-1, with 7 bases identical to TRBD2. Germline assignment: CDR1 LGHDT and CDR2 YNNKEL (reference sequence). V shed 5 bases, J shed 5 bases, and the junction held 12 bases outside the gene matches. This CDR3 region has 15 residues. As DNA, the CDR3 is TGTGCCAGCAGCGGCACGGGGGGAGTCACCCACGAGCAGTACTTC. Protein sequence: CASSGTGGVTHEQYF.

The J gene is TRBJ2-3, the V gene TRBV28; maybe TRBD2 (6 bases). Trimming cost V 2 bases and J 3 bases, with 21 bases left between them. CDR1 and CDR2 from the germline V gene are MDHEN and SYDVKM. The CDR3 has 18 amino acids. CDR3 bases: TGTGCCAGCAGTTTAGAGGACTTAGGGACTTGGGGTACAGATACGCAGTATTTT. It codes for CASSLEDLGTWGTDTQYF.

This clonotype was detected only a few times. The rearrangement links TRBV11-2 to TRBJ2-2, with 7 bases aligning to TRBD1. V shed 0 bases, J shed 7 bases, and the junction held 5 bases outside the gene matches. Germline V gene data show CDR1 as SGHAT and CDR2 as FQNNGV. This CDR3 region has 15 residues. CDR3 region: CASSLEGGYGGELFF. In nucleotides, the CDR3 is TGTGCCAGCAGCTTAGAAGGGGGCTATGGCGGGGAGCTGTTTTTT.

This clonotype occurred many times. The chain joins TRBV7-3 to TRBJ1-1; D is perhaps TRBD1 (6 bases). Germline values: CDR1 SGHTA, CDR2 FQGTGA. Trimming removed 4 bases from V and 11 bases from J, with 17 bases in between. The CDR3 loop spans 13 amino acids. The CDR3 loop is CASSSSTGGGAFF. The CDR3 DNA follows: TGTGCCAGCAGCTCCTCCACGGGAGGGGGTGCTTTCTTT.

In DNA, the CDR3 is TGTGCCAGCAGTGACCCCCGCCATGGTAATAATTCACCCCTCCACTTT. It yields the protein CASSDPRHGNNSPLHF. This sequence joins TRBV25-1 and TRBJ1-6; D gene ambiguous. The germline gives CDR1 MGHDK, CDR2 SYGVNS. Trimming removed 3 bases at V and 5 bases at J, with 14 bases between. This CDR3 has 16 residues.

The chain combines TRBV7-8 with TRBJ1-1, with TRBD1 matching over 10 bases. The junction had 3 bases not matched to a gene; V was cut back by 4 bases and J by 1 base. Germline V gene sequence: CDR1 SGHVS, CDR2 FQNEAQ. The CDR3 is 15 amino acids. CDR3 loop: CASSSGQGPNTEAFF. CDR3 in DNA: TGTGCCAGCAGCTCGGGACAGGGGCCGAACACTGAAGCTTTCTTT.

V gene TRBV29-1 combines with J gene TRBJ2-7; 7 bases map to TRBD1. Trimming cost V 3 bases and J 3 bases; bases outside gene matches: 2. CDR3 length: 12 residues. The V gene's germline CDR1 is SQVTM and CDR2 ANQGSEA. DNA of the CDR3: TGCAGCGTTGAGGGACAGAACTACGAGCAGTACTTC. Amino acid sequence: CSVEGQNYEQYF.

This clonotype was counted a few times. For the CDR3, the DNA is TGTGCCAGCAGTTACAAGAGGGGGATGAACACTGAAGCTTTCTTT. This codes for CASSYKRGMNTEAFF. This rearrangement joins TRBV6-2 or TRBV6-3 to TRBJ1-1; TRBD1 might be the D (6 bases). CDR3 length: 15 residues. V gave up 2 bases and J gave up 0 bases, with 10 bases separating them. Germline V gene data show CDR1 as MNHEY and CDR2 as SVGEGT.

This clonotype was counted at least ten times. The chain links TRBV9 to TRBJ1-2; no clear D gene. Trimming shortened V by 0 bases and J by 4 bases, and 16 bases separated the two germline ends. Germline V gene sequence: CDR1 SGDLS, CDR2 YYNGEE. The CDR3 length is 16 residues. CDR3 loop: CASSVGRAQDSYGYTF. DNA for the CDR3: TGTGCCAGCAGCGTAGGCAGAGCCCAAGATTCCTATGGCTACACCTTC.

V is TRBV2 and J is TRBJ2-7; a possible D gene is TRBD1 (5 bases). The CDR3 sequence is 14 residues long. Germline CDR1 is SNHLY and CDR2 is FYNNEI. V shed 2 bases and J shed 4 bases, with 12 bases lying between them. CDR3 loop: CASSESDSDYEQYF. The CDR3 DNA reads as TGTGCCAGCAGTGAATCCGACAGCGATTACGAGCAGTACTTC.

This clonotype was seen a few times. The chain links TRBV6-6 to TRBJ2-5, with D possibly being TRBD1 or TRBD2 (5 bases each). CDR1 and CDR2 (germline): MNHNY, SVGAGI (reference sequence). This CDR3 spans 14 amino acids. The germline V and J ends were trimmed by 0 bases and 2 bases, with 7 bases remaining between them. CDR3 residues: CASSYSGEQETQYF. CDR3 DNA: TGTGCCAGCAGTTACTCGGGGGAGCAAGAGACCCAGTACTTC.

This clonotype has a count of ten or more. The rearrangement joins TRBV7-6 to TRBJ1-1; the D gene is possibly TRBD1 (5 bases). The CDR3 extends over 15 amino acids. Trimming cost V 4 bases and J 0 bases, with 12 bases left between them. Germline CDR1 SGHVS, CDR2 FNYEAQ. DNA for the CDR3: TGTGCCAGCAGCTCCCCGACAGAATTGAACACTGAAGCTTTCTTT. Its translation: CASSSPTELNTEAFF.

The chain has TRBV10-3 and TRBJ2-7; TRBD1 matches 9 bases. The CDR3 is made up of 16 amino acids. Germline V gives CDR1 ENHRY, CDR2 SYGVKD. V was pared by 2 bases and J by 4 bases, with 9 bases of the junction left unmatched. The CDR3 sequence: CAISEAEGQGPYEQYF. DNA of the CDR3: TGTGCCATCAGTGAGGCGGAAGGACAGGGGCCTTACGAGCAGTACTTC.

The table lists this clonotype with a few counts. The rearrangement joins TRBV19 to TRBJ1-1; 7 bases match TRBD1. CDR1 LNHDA and CDR2 SQIVND come from the germline V gene (reference sequence). Trimming removed 8 bases from V and 5 bases from J; junction bases left unmatched: 14. The length of the CDR3 is 15 residues. The CDR3 loop reads CASFGPQEGATEAFF. CDR3 sequence (DNA): TGTGCCAGTTTTGGCCCGCAGGAGGGGGCAACTGAAGCTTTCTTT.

The J gene is TRBJ1-5, the V gene TRBV6-2 or TRBV6-3, with D unclear. CDR1 is MNHEY and CDR2 is SVGEGT in the germline V gene. This CDR3 region has 13 residues. V was cut by 6 bases and J by 7 bases, with 13 bases left in between. DNA of the CDR3: TGTGCCAGCAGCACGACGACCCGGCAGCCCCAGCATTTT. It yields the protein CASSTTTRQPQHF.

This clonotype has more than one count but fewer than ten. The gene calls are TRBV7-2 and TRBJ2-7; TRBD2 is a possible D gene (7 bases). Trimming shortened V by 7 bases and J by 3 bases, and 40 bases separated the two germline ends. Germline CDR1 is SGHTA and CDR2 is FQGNSA. This CDR3 region has 22 residues. DNA of the CDR3: TGTGCCAGCACCCAAGGGGGGGTGGGAAGGTGTTGGCGGTGGGTGGGGGACTACGAGCAGTACTTC. Its protein is CASTQGGVGRCWRWVGDYEQYF.

This clonotype has just one count. The rearrangement links TRBV6-5 to TRBJ2-3; 7 nucleotides match TRBD1. After removal of 5 bases from V and 6 bases from J, the junction contained 5 bases not matched to a gene. The CDR3 spans 13 residues. Germline V gene sequence: CDR1 MNHEY, CDR2 SVGAGI. The DNA of the CDR3 is TGTGCCAGCAGTCTACAGGGGTTTGATACGCAGTATTTT. Amino acids: CASSLQGFDTQYF.

This clonotype was found many times. The V gene is TRBV7-9, the J gene TRBJ2-5; 15 nucleotides align to TRBD2. With 5 bases clipped from V and 4 bases from J, the junction kept 17 bases outside the gene matches. The CDR3 extends over 20 amino acids. Germline-derived CDR1 and CDR2 are SEHNR and FQNEAQ (reference sequence). CDR3 DNA: TGTGCCAGCAGCCCCCCAACCGGGACTAGCGGGGGGCCCACGTCAGAGACCCAGTACTTC. As protein: CASSPPTGTSGGPTSETQYF.

This clonotype was seen ten or more times. CDR3 sequence reads: CASSLANDEQFF. The CDR3 coding sequence is TGTGCCAGCAGTTTGGCCAACGATGAGCAGTTCTTC. The chain has TRBV28 and TRBJ2-1, with D unresolved. Germline CDR1 MDHEN, CDR2 SYDVKM. V was shortened by 3 bases and J by 8 bases, with 8 bases between the two germline ends. CDR3 size: 12 residues.

This chain connects TRBV7-6 to TRBJ2-7; TRBD1 matches 11 bases. This CDR3 is 15 amino acids long. J gave up 3 bases and V 2 bases, and 3 bases lay outside the gene matches. Germline-derived CDR1 and CDR2 are SGHVS and FNYEAQ. The CDR3 spells CASSLWTGGGYEQYF. CDR3 nucleotide sequence: TGTGCCAGCAGCTTATGGACAGGGGGCGGCTACGAGCAGTACTTC.

In regard to this clonotype: A much larger clone differs by one base, so this may be a read error. The genes are TRBV7-3 and TRBJ2-5; D perhaps matches TRBD2 (6 bases). This CDR3 is 15 amino acids long. Trimming stripped 4 bases from V and 3 bases from J, with 15 bases between. Germline V gene lookup returns CDR1 SGHTA and CDR2 FQGTGA. The CDR3 spells CASSSSMPGEETQYF. The DNA for the CDR3 is TGTGCCAGCAGCTCTAGCATGCCGGGGGAAGAGACCCAGTACTTC.

This chain joins TRBV7-4 and TRBJ1-4; D is perhaps TRBD1 (6 bases). Trimming took off 0 bases at V and 0 bases at J, with 8 bases between the two ends. The CDR3 length is 16 residues. Germline V CDR1 and CDR2: SGHVT, SQSDAQ. The CDR3 DNA reads as TGTGCCAGCAGCTTAGCGGACAGCTCAACTAATGAAAAACTGTTTTTT. Encoded protein: CASSLADSSTNEKLFF.

The chain combines TRBV9 with TRBJ1-1; D possibly corresponds to TRBD1 (6 bases). CDR1 and CDR2 from the germline V gene are SGDLS and YYNGEE. The CDR3 is 13 residues long. V was trimmed by 3 bases and J by 8 bases, leaving 14 bases between them. The CDR3 loop reads CASSELGQKEAFF. The CDR3 DNA reads as TGTGCCAGCAGCGAGTTAGGACAGAAGGAAGCTTTCTTT.

The chain combines TRBV20-1 with TRBJ1-5; a possible D gene is TRBD1 (5 bases). Germline CDR1 reads DFQATT; CDR2 reads SNEGSKA (reference sequence). V gave up 0 bases and J gave up 5 bases, with 8 bases separating them. The CDR3 is made up of 13 amino acids. CDR3 sequence (DNA): TGCAGTGCTAGAGATATAGGGGATCAGCCCCAGCATTTT. The encoded protein is CSARDIGDQPQHF.